These 31 T cell receptor beta chains were sequenced from one sample in a study of cytomegalovirus exposure and HLA in healthy donors. Some clones are missing from TCRdb's copy, which holds only in-frame ones; the method was immunoSEQ multiplex PCR. The profile shows approximately 73,000 clones, around 95% of them singletons. The sample consisted of PBMCs. Source of these receptors: a man aged 18 to 30 in good health and CMV-seronegative.

This sequence joins TRBV6-1 and TRBJ1-2; 8 bases line up with TRBD1. The V gene end was trimmed by 4 bases and the J gene end by 4 bases; junction bases not matched to a gene: 14. The CDR3 sequence is 17 residues long. Per the germline V gene, CDR1 is MNHNS and CDR2 is SASEGT. The chain's CDR3 is CASSAQPPGGGTYGYTF. In DNA, the CDR3 is TGTGCCAGCAGTGCACAGCCCCCAGGGGGCGGCACCTATGGCTACACCTTC.

The J gene is TRBJ1-1, the V gene TRBV13; D not resolved. The CDR3 contains 12 residues. Trimming shortened V by 4 bases and J by 5 bases, and 8 bases separated the two germline ends. Looked up from germline, CDR1 is PRHDT and CDR2 is FYEKMQ (reference sequence). CDR3 sequence reads: CASSYGLTEAFF. DNA of the CDR3: TGTGCCAGCAGCTATGGGCTAACTGAAGCTTTCTTT.

This sequence joins TRBV19 and TRBJ1-1; D possibly corresponds to TRBD1 (5 bases). V was trimmed by 0 bases and J by 5 bases, leaving 10 bases between them. The CDR3 is 14 residues long. CDR1 LNHDA and CDR2 SQIVND come from the germline V gene (reference sequence). The CDR3: CASSIDSGGTEAFF. The CDR3 DNA reads TGTGCCAGTAGTATAGATTCCGGGGGGACTGAAGCTTTCTTT.

The genes are TRBV29-1 and TRBJ2-1, with 7 bases aligning to TRBD2. The CDR3 has 14 residues. The V and J ends lost 7 bases and 2 bases, in that order; junction bases with no gene match: 8. Germline CDR1 is SQVTM and CDR2 is ANQGSEA. The CDR3 region is CSAKLAYPYNEQFF. The CDR3 DNA reads TGCAGCGCAAAACTAGCGTATCCCTACAATGAGCAGTTCTTC.

CDR3: CASSLSGGTNTGELFF. CDR3 nucleotides: TGTGCCAGCAGTTTATCGGGGGGGACGAACACCGGGGAGCTGTTTTTT. V and J are TRBV27 and TRBJ2-2; TRBD2 matches 7 bases. Germline values: CDR1 MNHEY, CDR2 SMNVEV (reference sequence). V was clipped by 0 bases and J by 0 bases; unmatched bases: 1. The CDR3 covers 16 residues.

V gene TRBV19 combines with J gene TRBJ1-2, with D uncertain. This CDR3 is 12 amino acids long. The germline V and J ends were trimmed by 4 bases and 8 bases, with 11 bases remaining between them. Germline V CDR1 and CDR2: LNHDA, SQIVND (reference sequence). Here the CDR3 DNA reads TGTGCCAGTAGTAACCGGGGTCGGGGCTACACCTTC. This encodes CASSNRGRGYTF.

The chain is built from TRBV28 and TRBJ2-7; 7 bases match TRBD2. CDR1 and CDR2 from the germline V gene are MDHEN and SYDVKM. The CDR3 sequence is 17 residues long. V was clipped by 6 bases and J by 6 bases; unmatched bases: 20. The CDR3 sequence: CASSQITGLGLSPEQYF. For the CDR3, the DNA is TGTGCCAGCAGCCAAATAACAGGACTAGGGCTGTCTCCCGAGCAGTACTTC. The full variable domain, with the rest looked up from reference TRBV28 and TRBJ2-7, is DVKVTQSSRYLVKRTGEKVFLECVQDMDHENMFWYRQDPGLGLRLIYFSYDVKMKEKGDIPEGYSVSREKKERFSLILESASTNQTSMYLCASSQITGLGLSPEQYFGPGTRLTVT.

The chain joins TRBV7-3 to TRBJ2-5, with TRBD2 matching over 7 bases. This CDR3 region has 15 residues. CDR1 is SGHTA, CDR2 FQGTGA, per germline. Trimming took 1 base from V and 0 from J; bases not matched to a gene: 2. The CDR3 DNA sequence: TGTGCCAGCAGCTTAAGCGGGGGAGACCAAGAGACCCAGTACTTC. The encoded protein is CASSLSGGDQETQYF.

The chain carries TRBV2 and TRBJ1-1; the match to TRBD1 covers 8 bases. This CDR3 contains 13 residues. Trimming at V came to 4 bases and at J to 5 bases, leaving 3 bases not matched to a gene. CDR1 and CDR2 (germline): SNHLY, FYNNEI. In DNA form, the CDR3 reads TGTGCCAGCAGTGGGCAGGGGGCAACTGAAGCTTTCTTT. Its translation is CASSGQGATEAFF.

V is TRBV29-1 and J is TRBJ1-4, with a tentative D call TRBD1 (6 bases). This CDR3 spans 13 amino acids. The germline CDR1 and CDR2 sequences are SQVTM and ANQGSEA. Between the trimmed V and J ends, which lost 3 bases and 8 bases, there was a span of 13 bases. The CDR3 protein is CSVEAGDEEKLFF. CDR3 bases: TGCAGCGTTGAGGCAGGGGATGAGGAAAAACTGTTTTTT.

The genes are TRBV29-1 and TRBJ2-5, with D perhaps TRBD2 (6 bases). The germline V gene has CDR1 SQVTM and CDR2 ANQGSEA. This CDR3 region has 15 residues. The ends were cut back, 6 bases at V and 3 bases at J, with 20 bases in the middle. This CDR3 reads CSVRRTAGLKETQYF. DNA of the CDR3: TGCAGCGTCCGGAGGACCGCGGGACTGAAAGAGACCCAGTACTTC.

The rearrangement joins TRBV30 to TRBJ1-1; tentatively, D is TRBD1 (5 bases). The CDR3 sequence is 14 residues long. V shed 4 bases and J shed 2 bases, with 14 bases lying between them. Germline V gene data show CDR1 as GTSNPN and CDR2 as SVGIG (reference sequence). Here the CDR3 DNA reads TGTGCCTGGACCCAAACACAGGCAAACACTGAAGCTTTCTTT. Encoded protein: CAWTQTQANTEAFF.

This chain uses TRBV9 with TRBJ1-5; weak D call: TRBD1 (6 bases). Germline CDR1 is SGDLS and CDR2 is YYNGEE. The CDR3 consists of 13 residues. The V end lost 2 bases, the J end lost 5 bases, and 8 bases lay between the germline ends. CDR3 in DNA: TGTGCCAGCAGCGTTTCAGGGGATCAGCCCCAGCATTTT. Encoded protein: CASSVSGDQPQHF.

This rearrangement joins TRBV6-5 to TRBJ2-1, with TRBD2 matching over 10 bases. The trim removed 9 bases at V and 8 bases at J, leaving 10 bases unmatched. CDR3 size: 14 residues. Germline lookup yields CDR1 MNHEY and CDR2 SVGAGI. CDR3 loop: CASGGAGGRHEQFF. In DNA, the CDR3 is TGTGCCAGTGGGGGAGCGGGGGGGCGCCATGAGCAGTTCTTC.

The rearrangement uses TRBV10-3 and TRBJ2-5, with 12 bases fitting TRBD2. The CDR3 loop spans 16 amino acids. Trimming took 8 bases from V and 5 from J; bases not matched to a gene: 12. Germline V CDR1 and CDR2: ENHRY, SYGVKD. CDR3 sequence reads: CAIAPRATSGGETQYF. The CDR3 DNA is TGTGCCATCGCCCCGCGGGCGACTAGCGGGGGTGAGACCCAGTACTTC.

CDR3 amino acids: CASSLRDSIIFDQPQHF. The CDR3 DNA is TGTGCCAGCAGCTTAAGGGACAGCATAATATTCGATCAGCCCCAGCATTTT. The gene calls are TRBV7-8 and TRBJ1-5, with TRBD1 identical over 7 bases. The junction had 12 bases not matched to a gene; V was cut back by 2 bases and J by 5 bases. This CDR3 contains 17 residues. Per the germline V gene, CDR1 is SGHVS and CDR2 is FQNEAQ.

This rearrangement joins TRBV5-1 to TRBJ1-4, with D hard to call. The V end lost 1 base, the J end lost 4 bases, and 8 bases lay between the germline ends. CDR3 length equals 14 residues. CDR1 and CDR2 (germline): SGHRS, YFSETQ. The CDR3 DNA reads TGCGCCAGCAGCTTGCGGTTATTTAATGAAAAACTGTTTTTT. This encodes CASSLRLFNEKLFF.

The table lists this clone with a count of one. V usage is TRBV30 and J usage is TRBJ2-7; the match to TRBD1 covers 7 bases. Germline V gene lookup returns CDR1 GTSNPN and CDR2 SVGIG (reference sequence). V shed 5 bases, J shed 3 bases, and the junction held 4 bases outside the gene matches. CDR3 length equals 12 residues. The CDR3 DNA reads as TGTGCCTGGGGCGCAGGGGGCTACGAGCAGTACTTC. This encodes CAWGAGGYEQYF.

The V call is TRBV5-1, the J call TRBJ2-5; 10 bases fit TRBD2. This CDR3 spans 17 amino acids. In germline, CDR1 is SGHRS, CDR2 YFSETQ. V lost 2 bases, J lost 5 bases, and 12 bases stayed unmatched. DNA of the CDR3: TGCGCCAGCAGCTTTAGCGGGGGGCAGCCGCAGAGCGAGACCCAGTACTTC. It codes for CASSFSGGQPQSETQYF.

This chain joins TRBV27 and TRBJ1-5; 7 bases match TRBD1. After removal of 5 bases from V and 0 bases from J, the junction contained 7 bases not matched to a gene. Germline lookup yields CDR1 MNHEY and CDR2 SMNVEV (reference sequence). This CDR3 spans 16 amino acids. Here the CDR3 reads CASSPQTGNSNQPQHF. Written as DNA, the CDR3 is TGTGCCAGCAGTCCTCAGACAGGGAATAGCAATCAGCCCCAGCATTTT.

The CDR3 sequence: CASSEFGPNNYGYTF. DNA of the CDR3: TGTGCCAGCAGTGAATTTGGCCCGAATAACTATGGCTACACCTTC. The V and J genes are TRBV25-1 and TRBJ1-2; D remains unclear. The CDR3 covers 15 residues. Germline CDR1 is MGHDK and CDR2 is SYGVNS. The V gene lost 1 base and the J gene lost 1 base, with 10 bases spanning the gap.

The genes are TRBV9 and TRBJ2-5; 7 bases align to TRBD2. This CDR3 is built from 14 residues. J was trimmed by 4 bases and V by 4 bases; bases with no gene match: 7. Germline CDR1 is SGDLS and CDR2 is YYNGEE. The CDR3: CASSPTSVRETQYF. The CDR3, as DNA: TGTGCCAGCAGCCCTACTAGCGTGCGAGAGACCCAGTACTTC.

This chain links TRBV5-8 with TRBJ1-2; 9 bases line up with TRBD1. Germline assignment: CDR1 SGHTS and CDR2 YDEGEE. CDR3 length: 17 amino acids. With V trimmed by 0 bases and J by 0 bases, 6 bases remained unmatched. CDR3 nucleotide sequence: TGTGCCAGCAGCTTGGTTTGGGACAGGGCCGCTAACTATGGCTACACCTTC. Protein sequence: CASSLVWDRAANYGYTF.

This chain uses TRBV6-6 with TRBJ1-2; D gene unclear. The CDR3 loop spans 13 amino acids. Germline loops: CDR1 MNHNY, CDR2 SVGAGI (reference sequence). Deletions cut 8 bases from V and 8 bases from J, with 18 bases between. The CDR3: CASSPRSFYGYTF. The CDR3 bases are TGTGCCAGCTCCCCCCGGTCCTTCTACGGCTACACCTTC.

V and J are TRBV15 and TRBJ2-4; 9 bases agree with TRBD2. The germline V gene encodes CDR1 LNHNV and CDR2 YYDKDF (reference sequence). The CDR3 is 17 amino acids. V lost 0 bases, J lost 6 bases, and 9 bases stayed unmatched. The CDR3 bases are TGTGCCACCAGCAGAGATCCAGGCGGGGGGGCGGTAAACATTCAGTACTTC. Translated, it gives CATSRDPGGGAVNIQYF.

The chain combines TRBV27 with TRBJ2-1; D uncertain. Germline assignment: CDR1 MNHEY and CDR2 SMNVEV (reference sequence). V was shortened by 4 bases and J by 6 bases, with 19 bases between the two germline ends. The CDR3 runs to 16 residues. CDR3: CASSSSIPGPTNEQFF. The CDR3 region has the DNA TGTGCCAGCAGTTCCTCCATCCCAGGCCCCACCAATGAGCAGTTCTTC.

The CDR3 is CASSDVAGGPTGELFF. The CDR3 DNA sequence: TGTGCCAGCAGTGACGTAGCGGGGGGACCCACCGGGGAGCTGTTTTTT. This chain links TRBV6-4 with TRBJ2-2; 10 bases match TRBD2. This CDR3 has 16 amino acids. Germline trimming cut 2 bases from V and 4 bases from J; bases unmatched to any gene: 4. The germline CDR1 and CDR2 sequences are MRHNA and SNTAGT.

The sample holds one count of this clone. The chain couples TRBV11-2 to TRBJ2-6, with 8 bases matching TRBD1. In germline, CDR1 is SGHAT, CDR2 FQNNGV. The CDR3 has 17 amino acids. With V trimmed by 2 bases and J by 2 bases, 5 bases remained unmatched. The CDR3 sequence: CASSLWDRSTGANVLTF. The CDR3 DNA sequence: TGTGCCAGCAGCTTATGGGACAGGTCGACTGGGGCCAACGTCCTGACTTTC.

The CDR3 bases are TGTGCCTGGAAGGACACCATCACCAACCAGCCCCAGCATTTT. It encodes CAWKDTITNQPQHF. The J gene is TRBJ1-5, the V gene TRBV30; weak D call: TRBD1 (5 bases). V was pared by 4 bases and J by 7 bases, with 17 bases between. The CDR3 sequence is 14 residues long. Germline V CDR1 and CDR2: GTSNPN, SVGIG (reference sequence).

V usage is TRBV1 and J usage is TRBJ2-7; the table's D gene call, TRBD1, was not cross checked with the DNA. TRBV1 is classified as a pseudogene. The CDR3 is made up of 17 amino acids. The CDR3 DNA is TGCACCAGCAGCCCTGACACCGGGACAGGGGACCACTACGAGCAGTACTTC. Its translation: CTSSPDTGTGDHYEQYF.

The chain recombines TRBV6-5 with TRBJ1-2; possible D gene TRBD1, 5 bases. Trimming took off 0 bases at V and 8 bases at J, with 13 bases between the two ends. The CDR3 is 14 amino acids. Germline V gene sequence: CDR1 MNHEY, CDR2 SVGAGI. The CDR3 DNA is TGTGCCAGCAGTTACTCGCTGGGGCTCGAGGGCTACACCTTC. Its protein product is CASSYSLGLEGYTF.